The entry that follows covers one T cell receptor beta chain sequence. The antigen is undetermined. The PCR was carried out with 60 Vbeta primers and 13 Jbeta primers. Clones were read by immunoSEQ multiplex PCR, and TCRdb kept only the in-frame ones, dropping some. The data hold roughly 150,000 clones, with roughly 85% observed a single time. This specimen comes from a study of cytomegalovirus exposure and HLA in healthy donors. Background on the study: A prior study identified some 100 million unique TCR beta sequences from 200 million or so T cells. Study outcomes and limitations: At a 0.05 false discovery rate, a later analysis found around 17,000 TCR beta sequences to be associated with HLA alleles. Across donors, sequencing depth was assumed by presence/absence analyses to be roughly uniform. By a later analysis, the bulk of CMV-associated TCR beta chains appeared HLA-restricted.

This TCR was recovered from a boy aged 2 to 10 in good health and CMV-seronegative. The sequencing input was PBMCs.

The CDR3, as DNA: TGTGCCAGCACCGAGGGGGGGCTCGGCGGTGAAAAACTGTTTTTT. Translated: CASTEGGLGGEKLFF. This chain connects TRBV27 to TRBJ1-4; a weak D match, TRBD1 (6 bases). CDR3 length equals 15 residues. Deletions cut 7 bases from V and 7 bases from J, with 19 bases between. Germline V CDR1 and CDR2: MNHEY, SMNVEV (reference sequence).